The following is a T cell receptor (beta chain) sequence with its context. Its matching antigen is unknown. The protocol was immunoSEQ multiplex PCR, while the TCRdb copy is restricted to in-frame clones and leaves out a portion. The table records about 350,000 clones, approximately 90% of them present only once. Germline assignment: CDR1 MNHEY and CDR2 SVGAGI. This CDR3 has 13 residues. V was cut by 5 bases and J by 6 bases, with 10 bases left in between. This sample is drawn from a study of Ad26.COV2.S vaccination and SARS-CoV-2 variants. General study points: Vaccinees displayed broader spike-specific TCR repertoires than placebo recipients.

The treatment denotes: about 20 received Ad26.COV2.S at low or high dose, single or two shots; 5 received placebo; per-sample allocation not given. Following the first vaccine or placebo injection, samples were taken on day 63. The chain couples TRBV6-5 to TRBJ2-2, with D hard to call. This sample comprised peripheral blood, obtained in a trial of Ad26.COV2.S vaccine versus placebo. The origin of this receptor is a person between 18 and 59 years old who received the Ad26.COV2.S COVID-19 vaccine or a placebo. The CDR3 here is CASSPDFAGELFF. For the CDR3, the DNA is TGTGCCAGCAGTCCTGATTTTGCCGGGGAGCTGTTTTTT.